These T cell receptor beta chains were read from a single sample in a study of blood T cells in healthy people across ages. TCRdb fed the 5' RACE reads into MiXCR, producing one record per CDR3 protein. The sample has 1,300,000 or so distinct CDR3 sequences, almost 60% seen once. Material for sequencing was blood. The receptors stem from a man between 18 and 29 years old in good health. The CDR3 runs from the conserved cysteine through the conserved F or W. Fields, in order: CDR3 length, J gene, clone size, V gene, D gene, CDR3 DNA, CDR3 protein. D genes are given only for firm matches. Clone size is shown for a subset of rows, as once, few, many or a class of expanded clone.

cdr3_length: 14; j_call: TRBJ1-2; clone_size: .; v_call: TRBV6-6; d_call: TRBD1; cdr3_nt: TGTGCCAGCAGTAACCAGGGGGGAGTCTATGGCTACACCTTC; cdr3_aa: CASSNQGGVYGYTF
cdr3_length: 14; j_call: TRBJ2-7; clone_size: .; v_call: TRBV3-1; d_call: .; cdr3_nt: TGTGCCAGCAGCGGGACTCACGGGGCCTACGAGCAGTACTTC; cdr3_aa: CASSGTHGAYEQYF
cdr3_length: 13; j_call: TRBJ2-3; clone_size: .; v_call: TRBV7-2; d_call: .; cdr3_nt: TGTGCCAGCAGCCCACCACCGTTGGATACGCAGTATTTT; cdr3_aa: CASSPPPLDTQYF
cdr3_length: 12; j_call: TRBJ1-2; clone_size: few; v_call: TRBV10-3; d_call: TRBD1; cdr3_nt: TGTGCCATTACAGGGGAGGACTATGGCTACACCTTC; cdr3_aa: CAITGEDYGYTF
cdr3_length: 14; j_call: TRBJ2-3; clone_size: .; v_call: TRBV5-6; d_call: .; cdr3_nt: TGTGCCAGCAGCTTGCTATGGGGGACAGATACGCAGTATTTT; cdr3_aa: CASSLLWGTDTQYF
cdr3_length: 13; j_call: TRBJ1-1; clone_size: .; v_call: TRBV12-3/TRBV12-4; d_call: .; cdr3_nt: TGTGCCAGCAGTTTAATTAGGGGCACTGAAGCTTTCTTT; cdr3_aa: CASSLIRGTEAFF
cdr3_length: 14; j_call: TRBJ2-7; clone_size: .; v_call: TRBV14; d_call: .; cdr3_nt: TGTGCCAGCAGCCAAGGTCCACGATTCGACGAGCAGTACTTC; cdr3_aa: CASSQGPRFDEQYF
cdr3_length: 13; j_call: TRBJ2-1; clone_size: .; v_call: TRBV14; d_call: .; cdr3_nt: TGTGCCAGCAGCCTCGCAGGGGCACATGAGCAGTTCTTC; cdr3_aa: CASSLAGAHEQFF
cdr3_length: 16; j_call: TRBJ2-1; clone_size: few; v_call: TRBV5-1; d_call: .; cdr3_nt: TGCGCCAGCAGCTTACGCCGGGACAAGCGCGACAATGAGCAGTTCTTC; cdr3_aa: CASSLRRDKRDNEQFF
cdr3_length: 15; j_call: TRBJ1-4; clone_size: .; v_call: TRBV27; d_call: .; cdr3_nt: TGTGCCAGCGCTACCAACCGGGACAAGAATGACAAACTGTTTTTT; cdr3_aa: CASATNRDKNDKLFF
cdr3_length: 11; j_call: TRBJ2-1; clone_size: .; v_call: TRBV29-1; d_call: .; cdr3_nt: TGCAGCGGCTCATTGTACAATGAGCAGTTCTTC; cdr3_aa: CSGSLYNEQFF
cdr3_length: 13; j_call: TRBJ1-1; clone_size: .; v_call: TRBV25-1; d_call: .; cdr3_nt: TGTGCCAGCAGTGAATATGGACAGCATGAAGCTTTCTTT; cdr3_aa: CASSEYGQHEAFF
cdr3_length: 13; j_call: TRBJ2-5; clone_size: few; v_call: TRBV19; d_call: .; cdr3_nt: TGTGCCAGTAGTGGGGGAGTAGGCGAGACCCAGTACTTC; cdr3_aa: CASSGGVGETQYF
cdr3_length: 15; j_call: TRBJ2-1; clone_size: .; v_call: TRBV6-5; d_call: TRBD1; cdr3_nt: TGTGCCAGCAGTTACTCCGGGACAGCTAGAAATGAGCAGTTCTTC; cdr3_aa: CASSYSGTARNEQFF
cdr3_length: 16; j_call: TRBJ2-7; clone_size: few; v_call: TRBV27; d_call: TRBD2; cdr3_nt: TGTGCCAGCAGTTCTATACTAGCGGGAGCTATATACGAGCAGTACTTC; cdr3_aa: CASSSILAGAIYEQYF
cdr3_length: 13; j_call: TRBJ2-5; clone_size: .; v_call: TRBV27; d_call: .; cdr3_nt: TGTGCCAGCAGCCCAGGGGAGTGGGAGACCCAGTACTTC; cdr3_aa: CASSPGEWETQYF
cdr3_length: 15; j_call: TRBJ2-7; clone_size: once; v_call: TRBV5-6; d_call: .; cdr3_nt: TGTGCCAGCAGCTCAGAGTGGAAGGGCTCCTACGAGCAGTACTTC; cdr3_aa: CASSSEWKGSYEQYF
cdr3_length: 16; j_call: TRBJ2-7; clone_size: few; v_call: TRBV4-1; d_call: .; cdr3_nt: TGCGCCAGCAGCCAGGGAGGGGGTCTTCCTTCCTACGAGCAGTACTTC; cdr3_aa: CASSQGGGLPSYEQYF
cdr3_length: 14; j_call: TRBJ2-7; clone_size: .; v_call: TRBV29-1; d_call: .; cdr3_nt: TGCAGCGCGCAAATATCGATAGCAACTAGCGAGCAGTACTTC; cdr3_aa: CSAQISIATSEQYF
cdr3_length: 16; j_call: TRBJ2-5; clone_size: .; v_call: TRBV7-8; d_call: TRBD2; cdr3_nt: TGTGCCAGCAGCTTAGTTCTAGCGGGAGCTCAGGAGACCCAGTACTTC; cdr3_aa: CASSLVLAGAQETQYF
cdr3_length: 14; j_call: TRBJ2-5; clone_size: once; v_call: TRBV7-2; d_call: .; cdr3_nt: TGTGCCAGCAGCGTAGAAACTAGCCAAGAGACCCAGTACTTC; cdr3_aa: CASSVETSQETQYF
cdr3_length: 16; j_call: TRBJ2-7; clone_size: .; v_call: TRBV4-1; d_call: TRBD2; cdr3_nt: TGCGCCAGCAGCCAGTGGACTAGCGGGAGCTCCTACGAGCAGTACTTC; cdr3_aa: CASSQWTSGSSYEQYF
cdr3_length: 14; j_call: TRBJ1-2; clone_size: once; v_call: TRBV3-1; d_call: .; cdr3_nt: TGTGCCAGCAGCCAAGAGAACCAGTACTATGGCTACACCTTC; cdr3_aa: CASSQENQYYGYTF
cdr3_length: 17; j_call: TRBJ2-4; clone_size: .; v_call: TRBV5-8; d_call: .; cdr3_nt: TGTGCCAGCAGCTTTTGGGACACCAGATTAGCCAAAAACATTCAGTACTTC; cdr3_aa: CASSFWDTRLAKNIQYF
cdr3_length: 15; j_call: TRBJ2-7; clone_size: few; v_call: TRBV4-1; d_call: TRBD2; cdr3_nt: TGCGCCAGCAGCCAAGTGGCTAGCGGGACCTACGAGCAGTACTTC; cdr3_aa: CASSQVASGTYEQYF
cdr3_length: 12; j_call: TRBJ2-1; clone_size: few; v_call: TRBV29-1; d_call: .; cdr3_nt: TGCAGCGTTGCCCGGACCTACAATGAGCAGTTCTTC; cdr3_aa: CSVARTYNEQFF